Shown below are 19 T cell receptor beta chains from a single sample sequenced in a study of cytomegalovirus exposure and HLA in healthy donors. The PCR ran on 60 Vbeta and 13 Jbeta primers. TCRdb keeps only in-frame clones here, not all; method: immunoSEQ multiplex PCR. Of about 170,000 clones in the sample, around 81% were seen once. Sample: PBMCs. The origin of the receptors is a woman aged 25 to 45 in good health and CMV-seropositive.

The CDR3 sequence: CASSEERIYGYTF. The CDR3 coding sequence is TGTGCCAGCAGTGAAGAGAGAATCTATGGCTACACCTTC. V and J are TRBV2 and TRBJ1-2; D gene unclear. The CDR3 totals 13 residues. Between the trimmed V and J ends, which lost 1 base and 4 bases, there was a span of 7 bases. Germline V gives CDR1 SNHLY, CDR2 FYNNEI. Full variable domain (rest looked up from reference TRBV2 and TRBJ1-2): EPEVTQTPSHQVTQMGQEVILRCVPISNHLYFYWYRQILGQKVEFLVSFYNNEISEKSEIFDDQFSVERPDGSNFTLKIRSTKLEDSAMYFCASSEERIYGYTFGSGTRLTVV.

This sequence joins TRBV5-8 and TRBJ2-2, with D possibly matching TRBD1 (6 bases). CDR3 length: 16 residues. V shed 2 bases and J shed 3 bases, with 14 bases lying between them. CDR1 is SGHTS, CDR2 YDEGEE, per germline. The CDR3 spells CASSFWGRTDTGELFF. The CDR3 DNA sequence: TGTGCCAGCAGCTTTTGGGGACGGACAGACACCGGGGAGCTGTTTTTT. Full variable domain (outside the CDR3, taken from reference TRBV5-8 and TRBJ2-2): EAGVTQSPTHLIKTRGQQATLRCSPISGHTSVYWYQQALGLGLQFLLWYDEGEERNRGNFPPRFSGRQFPNYSSELNVNALELEDSALYLCASSFWGRTDTGELFFGEGSRLTVL.

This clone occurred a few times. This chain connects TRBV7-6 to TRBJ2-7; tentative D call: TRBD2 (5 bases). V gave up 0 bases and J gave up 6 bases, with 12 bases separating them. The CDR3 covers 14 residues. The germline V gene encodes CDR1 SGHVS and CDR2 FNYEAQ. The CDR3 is CASSLAPQDSEQYF. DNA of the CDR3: TGTGCCAGCAGCTTAGCGCCTCAGGACTCCGAGCAGTACTTC.

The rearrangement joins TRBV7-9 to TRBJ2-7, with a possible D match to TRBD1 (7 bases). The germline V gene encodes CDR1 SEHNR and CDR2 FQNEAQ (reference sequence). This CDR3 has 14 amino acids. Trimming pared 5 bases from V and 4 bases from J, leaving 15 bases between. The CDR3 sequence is CASSLGDSGYEQYF. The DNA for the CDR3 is TGTGCCAGCAGCCTCGGGGACAGCGGGTACGAGCAGTACTTC. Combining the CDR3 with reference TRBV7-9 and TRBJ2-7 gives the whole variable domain DTGVSQNPRHKITKRGQNVTFRCDPISEHNRLYWYRQTLGQGPEFLTYFQNEAQLEKSRLLSDRFSAERPKGSFSTLEIQRTEQGDSAMYLCASSLGDSGYEQYFGPGTRLTVT.

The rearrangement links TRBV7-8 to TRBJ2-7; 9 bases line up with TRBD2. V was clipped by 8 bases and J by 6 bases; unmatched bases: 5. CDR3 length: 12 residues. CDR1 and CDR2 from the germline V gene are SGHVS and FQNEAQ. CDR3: CASSRREGEQYF. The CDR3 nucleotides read TGTGCCAGCTCGCGGCGGGAGGGCGAGCAGTACTTC.

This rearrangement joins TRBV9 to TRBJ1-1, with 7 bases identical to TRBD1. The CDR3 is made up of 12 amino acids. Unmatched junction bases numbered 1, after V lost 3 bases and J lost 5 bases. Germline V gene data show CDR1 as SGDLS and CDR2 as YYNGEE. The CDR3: CASSATGTEAFF. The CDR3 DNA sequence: TGTGCCAGCAGCGCGACAGGGACTGAAGCTTTCTTT.

This CDR3 reads CASSLGLDTQYF. The CDR3 DNA reads TGTGCCAGCAGCTTGGGCCTGGATACGCAGTATTTT. The chain links TRBV11-3 to TRBJ2-3, with D unresolved. The CDR3 contains 12 residues. Trimming shortened V by 3 bases and J by 6 bases, and 7 bases separated the two germline ends. Germline CDR1 is SGHNT and CDR2 is YENEEA.

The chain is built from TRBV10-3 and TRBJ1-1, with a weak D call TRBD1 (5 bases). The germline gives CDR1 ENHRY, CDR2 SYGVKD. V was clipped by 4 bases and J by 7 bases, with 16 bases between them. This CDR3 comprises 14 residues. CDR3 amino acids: CAISVRGVRGEAFF. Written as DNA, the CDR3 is TGTGCCATCAGTGTACGGGGGGTGAGGGGTGAAGCTTTCTTT.

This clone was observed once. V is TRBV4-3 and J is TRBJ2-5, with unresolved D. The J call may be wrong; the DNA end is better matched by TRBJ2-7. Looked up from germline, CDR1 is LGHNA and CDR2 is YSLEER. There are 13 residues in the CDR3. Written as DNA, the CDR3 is TGCGCCAGCAGCCCAAGCCGGTGGTACGAGCAGTACTTC. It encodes CASSPSRWYEQYF.

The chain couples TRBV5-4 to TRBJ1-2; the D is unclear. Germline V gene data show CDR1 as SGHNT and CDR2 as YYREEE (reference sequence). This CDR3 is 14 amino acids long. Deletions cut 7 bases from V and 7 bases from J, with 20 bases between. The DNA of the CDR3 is TGTGCCAGCCGGGCGGGAACGGGCCCGACTGGCTACACCTTC. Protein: CASRAGTGPTGYTF.

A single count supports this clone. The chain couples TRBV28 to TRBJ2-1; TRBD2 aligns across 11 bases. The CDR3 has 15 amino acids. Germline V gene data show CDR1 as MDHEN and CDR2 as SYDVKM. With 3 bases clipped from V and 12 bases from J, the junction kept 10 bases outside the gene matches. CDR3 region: CASSLPHSSGGLQFF. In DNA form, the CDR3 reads TGTGCCAGCAGTTTGCCACATTCTAGCGGGGGGCTGCAGTTCTTC. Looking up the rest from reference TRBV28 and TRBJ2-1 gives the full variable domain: DVKVTQSSRYLVKRTGEKVFLECVQDMDHENMFWYRQDPGLGLRLIYFSYDVKMKEKGDIPEGYSVSREKKERFSLILESASTNQTSMYLCASSLPHSSGGLQFFGPGTRLTVL.

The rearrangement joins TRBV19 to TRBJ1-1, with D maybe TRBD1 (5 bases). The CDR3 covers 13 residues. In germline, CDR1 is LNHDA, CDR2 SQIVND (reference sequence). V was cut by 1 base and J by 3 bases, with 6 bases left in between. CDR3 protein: CASSIVGHTEAFF. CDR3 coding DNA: TGTGCCAGTAGTATAGTGGGGCACACTGAAGCTTTCTTT.

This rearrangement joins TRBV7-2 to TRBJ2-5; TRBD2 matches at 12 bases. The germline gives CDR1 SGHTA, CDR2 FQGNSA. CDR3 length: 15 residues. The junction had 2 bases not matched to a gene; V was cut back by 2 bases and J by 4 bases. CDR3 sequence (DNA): TGTGCCAGCAGCTTACAGGGACTAGCGGGAGAGACCCAGTACTTC. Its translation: CASSLQGLAGETQYF.

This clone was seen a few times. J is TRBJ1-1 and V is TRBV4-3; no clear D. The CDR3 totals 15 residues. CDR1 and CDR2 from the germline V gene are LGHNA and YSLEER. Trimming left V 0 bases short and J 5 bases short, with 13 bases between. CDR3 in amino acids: CASSQDQNGRTEAFF. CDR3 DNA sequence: TGCGCCAGCAGCCAAGATCAAAACGGGAGGACTGAAGCTTTCTTT.

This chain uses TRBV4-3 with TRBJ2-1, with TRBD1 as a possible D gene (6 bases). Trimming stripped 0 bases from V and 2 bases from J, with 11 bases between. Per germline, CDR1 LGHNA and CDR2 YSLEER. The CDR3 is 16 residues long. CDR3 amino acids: CASSQDRGLAYNEQFF. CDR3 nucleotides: TGCGCCAGCAGCCAAGACAGGGGTTTAGCCTACAATGAGCAGTTCTTC.

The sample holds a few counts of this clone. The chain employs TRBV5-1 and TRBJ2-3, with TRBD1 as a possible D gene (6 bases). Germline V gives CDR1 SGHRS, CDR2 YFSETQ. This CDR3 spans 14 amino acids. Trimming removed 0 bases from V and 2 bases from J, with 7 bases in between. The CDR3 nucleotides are TGCGCCAGCAGCTTGGACAGGGTCACAGATACGCAGTATTTT. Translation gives CASSLDRVTDTQYF.

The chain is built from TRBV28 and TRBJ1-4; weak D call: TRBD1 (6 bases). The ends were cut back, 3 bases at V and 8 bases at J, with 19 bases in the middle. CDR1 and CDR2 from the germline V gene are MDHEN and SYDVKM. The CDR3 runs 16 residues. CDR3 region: CASSLPGGGLREKLFF. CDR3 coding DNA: TGTGCCAGCAGTTTGCCAGGCGGGGGGCTGCGGGAAAAACTGTTTTTT.

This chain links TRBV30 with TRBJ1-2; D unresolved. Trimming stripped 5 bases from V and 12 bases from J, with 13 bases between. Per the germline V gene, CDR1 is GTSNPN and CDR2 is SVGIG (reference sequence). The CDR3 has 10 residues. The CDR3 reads CAWGKNLDTF. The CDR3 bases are TGTGCCTGGGGCAAGAATTTGGACACCTTC.

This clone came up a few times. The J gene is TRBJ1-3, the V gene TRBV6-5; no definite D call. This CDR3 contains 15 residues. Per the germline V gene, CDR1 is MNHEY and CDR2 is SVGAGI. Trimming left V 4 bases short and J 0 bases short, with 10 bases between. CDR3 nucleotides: TGTGCCAGCAGTTCCGGCGGATCCTCTGGAAACACCATATATTTT. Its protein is CASSSGGSSGNTIYF.